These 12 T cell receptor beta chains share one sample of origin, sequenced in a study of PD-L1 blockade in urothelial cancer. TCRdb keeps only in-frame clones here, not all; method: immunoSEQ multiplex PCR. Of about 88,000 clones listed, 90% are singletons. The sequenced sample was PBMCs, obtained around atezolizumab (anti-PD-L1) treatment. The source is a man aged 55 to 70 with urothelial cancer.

The CDR3: CASSPGGGETQYF. DNA of the CDR3: TGTGCCAGCAGCCCCGGGGGGGGAGAGACCCAGTACTTC. The V call is TRBV5-6, the J call TRBJ2-5; 8 bases are a match to TRBD2. Germline V gene sequence: CDR1 SGHDT, CDR2 YYEEEE. V was pared by 4 bases and J by 4 bases, with 3 bases of the junction left unmatched. The CDR3 contains 13 residues.

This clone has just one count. CDR3 region: CASSLGLAGYQETQYF. In DNA, the CDR3 is TGCGCCAGCAGCTTGGGCTTGGCGGGGTACCAAGAGACCCAGTACTTC. The chain recombines TRBV5-1 with TRBJ2-5; possible D gene TRBD2, 6 bases. Germline values: CDR1 SGHRS, CDR2 YFSETQ. The ends were cut back, 0 bases at V and 0 bases at J, with 12 bases in the middle. This CDR3 is 16 amino acids long.

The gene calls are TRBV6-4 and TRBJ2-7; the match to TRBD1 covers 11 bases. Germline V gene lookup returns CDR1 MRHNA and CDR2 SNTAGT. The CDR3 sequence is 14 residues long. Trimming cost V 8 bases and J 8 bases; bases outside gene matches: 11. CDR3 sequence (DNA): TGTGCCAGCGCCTACATAAGGACAGGGGGCAAGCAGTACTTC. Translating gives CASAYIRTGGKQYF.

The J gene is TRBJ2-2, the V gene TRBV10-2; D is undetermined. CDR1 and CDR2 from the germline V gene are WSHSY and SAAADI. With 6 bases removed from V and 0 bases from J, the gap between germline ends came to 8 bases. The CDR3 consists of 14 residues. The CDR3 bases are TGCGCCAGCAGGCAACAGACGAACACCGGGGAGCTGTTTTTT. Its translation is CASRQQTNTGELFF.

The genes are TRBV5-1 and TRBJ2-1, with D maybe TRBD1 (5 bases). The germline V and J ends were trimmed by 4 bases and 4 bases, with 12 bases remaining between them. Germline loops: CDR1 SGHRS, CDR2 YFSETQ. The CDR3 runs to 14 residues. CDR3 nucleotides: TGCGCCAGCAGCCCCTCAACAGGATACAATGAGCAGTTCTTC. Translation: CASSPSTGYNEQFF.

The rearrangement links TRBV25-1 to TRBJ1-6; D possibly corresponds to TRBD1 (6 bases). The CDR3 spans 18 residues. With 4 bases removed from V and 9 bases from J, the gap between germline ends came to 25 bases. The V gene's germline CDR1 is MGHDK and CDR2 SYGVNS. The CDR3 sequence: CASSGDPGGRRSSSPLHF. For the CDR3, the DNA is TGTGCCAGCAGTGGAGATCCGGGGGGCAGGCGTTCGAGTTCACCCCTCCACTTT.

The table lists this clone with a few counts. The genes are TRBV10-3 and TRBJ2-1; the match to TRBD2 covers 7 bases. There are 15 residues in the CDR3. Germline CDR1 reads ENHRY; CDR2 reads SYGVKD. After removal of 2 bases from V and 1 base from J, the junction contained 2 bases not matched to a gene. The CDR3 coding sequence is TGTGCCATCAGTGAGGGGGGGGGTTCCTACAATGAGCAGTTCTTC. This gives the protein CAISEGGGSYNEQFF.

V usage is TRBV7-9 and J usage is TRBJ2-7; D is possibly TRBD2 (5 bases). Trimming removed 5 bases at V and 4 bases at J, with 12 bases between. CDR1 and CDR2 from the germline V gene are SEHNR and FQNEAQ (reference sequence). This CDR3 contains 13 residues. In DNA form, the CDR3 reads TGTGCCAGCAGCACGACCCGGGGTTACGAGCAGTACTTC. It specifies CASSTTRGYEQYF.

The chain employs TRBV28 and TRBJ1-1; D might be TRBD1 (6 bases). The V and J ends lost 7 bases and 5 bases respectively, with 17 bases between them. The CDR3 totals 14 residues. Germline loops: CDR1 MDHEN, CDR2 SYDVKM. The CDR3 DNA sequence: TGTGCCAGCATGCCGACCGGGACACGGACTGAAGCTTTCTTT. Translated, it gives CASMPTGTRTEAFF.

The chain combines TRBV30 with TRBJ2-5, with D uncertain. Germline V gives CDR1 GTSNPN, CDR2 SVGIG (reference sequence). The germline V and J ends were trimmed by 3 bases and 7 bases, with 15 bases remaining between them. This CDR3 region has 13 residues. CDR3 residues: CAWSDLGIGTQYF. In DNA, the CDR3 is TGTGCCTGGAGCGACCTAGGCATCGGGACCCAGTACTTC. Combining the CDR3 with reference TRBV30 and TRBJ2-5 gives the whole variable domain SQTIHQWPATLVQPVGSPLSLECTVEGTSNPNLYWYRQAAGRGLQLLFYSVGIGQISSEVPQNLSASRPQDRQFILSSKKLLLSDSGFYLCAWSDLGIGTQYFGPGTRLLVL.

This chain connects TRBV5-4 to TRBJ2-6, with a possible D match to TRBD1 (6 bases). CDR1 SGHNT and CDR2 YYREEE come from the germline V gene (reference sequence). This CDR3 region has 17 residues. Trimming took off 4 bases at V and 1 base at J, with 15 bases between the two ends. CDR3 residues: CASSRDIVGSGANVLTF. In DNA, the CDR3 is TGTGCCAGCAGCCGGGACATCGTCGGATCTGGGGCCAACGTCCTGACTTTC.

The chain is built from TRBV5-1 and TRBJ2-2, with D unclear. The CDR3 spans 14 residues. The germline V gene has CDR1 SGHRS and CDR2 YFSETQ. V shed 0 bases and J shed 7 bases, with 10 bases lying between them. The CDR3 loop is CASSLERDSGELFF. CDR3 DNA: TGCGCCAGCAGCTTGGAGAGAGATAGCGGGGAGCTGTTTTTT.